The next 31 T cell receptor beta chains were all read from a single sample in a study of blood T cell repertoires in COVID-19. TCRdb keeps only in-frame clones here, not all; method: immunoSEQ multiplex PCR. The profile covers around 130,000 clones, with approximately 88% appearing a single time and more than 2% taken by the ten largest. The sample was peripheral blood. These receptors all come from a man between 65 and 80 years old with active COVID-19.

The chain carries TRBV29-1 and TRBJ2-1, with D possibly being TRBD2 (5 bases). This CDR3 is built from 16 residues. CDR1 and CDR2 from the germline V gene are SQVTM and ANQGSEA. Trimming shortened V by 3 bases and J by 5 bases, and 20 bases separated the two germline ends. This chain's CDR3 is CSVDGVRARQNNEQFF. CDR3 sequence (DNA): TGCAGCGTTGACGGGGTACGGGCTCGACAAAACAATGAGCAGTTCTTC.

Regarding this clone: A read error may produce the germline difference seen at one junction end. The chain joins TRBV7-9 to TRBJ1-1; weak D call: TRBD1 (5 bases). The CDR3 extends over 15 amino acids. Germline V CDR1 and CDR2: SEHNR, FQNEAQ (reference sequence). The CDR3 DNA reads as TGTGCCAGCAGCCCCCAGAACGCAGGGAACGCTGAAGCTTTCTTT. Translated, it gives CASSPQNAGNAEAFF.

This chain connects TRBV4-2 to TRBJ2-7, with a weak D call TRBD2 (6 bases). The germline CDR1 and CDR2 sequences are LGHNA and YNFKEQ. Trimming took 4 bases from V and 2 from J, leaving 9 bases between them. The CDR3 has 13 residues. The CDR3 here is CASSRDSTYEQYF. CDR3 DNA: TGTGCCAGCAGCCGGGACTCCACCTACGAGCAGTACTTC.

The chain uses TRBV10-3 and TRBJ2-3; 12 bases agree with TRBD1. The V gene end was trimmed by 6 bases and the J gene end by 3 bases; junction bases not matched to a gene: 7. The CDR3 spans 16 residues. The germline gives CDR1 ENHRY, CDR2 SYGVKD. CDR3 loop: CAISDPGQGATDTQYF. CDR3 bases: TGTGCCATCAGCGACCCGGGACAGGGGGCGACAGATACGCAGTATTTT.

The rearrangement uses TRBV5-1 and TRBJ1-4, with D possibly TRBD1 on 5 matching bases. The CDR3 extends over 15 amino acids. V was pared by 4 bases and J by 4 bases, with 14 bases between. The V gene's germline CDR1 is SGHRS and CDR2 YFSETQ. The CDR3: CASSKDDSFNEKLFF. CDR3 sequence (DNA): TGCGCCAGCAGCAAGGACGACAGCTTTAATGAAAAACTGTTTTTT.

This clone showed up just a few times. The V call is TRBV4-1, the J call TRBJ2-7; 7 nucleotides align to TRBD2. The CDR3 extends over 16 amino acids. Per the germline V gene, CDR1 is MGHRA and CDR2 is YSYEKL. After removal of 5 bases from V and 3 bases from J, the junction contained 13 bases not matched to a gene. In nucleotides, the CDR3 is TGCGCCAGCAGCTCAATCGCGGGAGTAGCTTTCTACGAGCAGTACTTC. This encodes CASSSIAGVAFYEQYF.

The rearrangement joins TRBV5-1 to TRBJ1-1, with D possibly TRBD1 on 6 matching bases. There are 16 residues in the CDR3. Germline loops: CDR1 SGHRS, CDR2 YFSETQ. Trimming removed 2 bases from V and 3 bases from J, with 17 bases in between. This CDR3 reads CASSLGRGAGDTEAFF. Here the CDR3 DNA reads TGCGCCAGCAGCTTAGGGAGGGGGGCCGGGGACACTGAAGCTTTCTTT.

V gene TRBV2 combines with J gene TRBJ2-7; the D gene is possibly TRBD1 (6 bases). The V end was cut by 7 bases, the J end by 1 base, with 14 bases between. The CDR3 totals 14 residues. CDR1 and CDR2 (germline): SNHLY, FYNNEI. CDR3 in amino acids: CASMTGTQSYEQYF. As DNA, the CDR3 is TGTGCCAGCATGACCGGGACACAGTCCTACGAGCAGTACTTC.

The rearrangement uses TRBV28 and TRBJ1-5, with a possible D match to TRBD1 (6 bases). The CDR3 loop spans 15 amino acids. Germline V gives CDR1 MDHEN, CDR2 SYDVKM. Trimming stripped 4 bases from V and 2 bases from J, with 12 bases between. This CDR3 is CASSYRENRNQPQHF. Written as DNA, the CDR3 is TGTGCCAGCAGTTACAGGGAGAATCGCAATCAGCCCCAGCATTTT.

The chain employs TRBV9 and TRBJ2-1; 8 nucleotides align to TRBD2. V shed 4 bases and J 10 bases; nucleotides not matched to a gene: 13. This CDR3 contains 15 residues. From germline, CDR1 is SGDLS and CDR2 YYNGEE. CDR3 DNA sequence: TGTGCCAGCAGCATCCGGAGCGGGAGCGATGGGGAGCAGTTCTTC. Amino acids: CASSIRSGSDGEQFF.

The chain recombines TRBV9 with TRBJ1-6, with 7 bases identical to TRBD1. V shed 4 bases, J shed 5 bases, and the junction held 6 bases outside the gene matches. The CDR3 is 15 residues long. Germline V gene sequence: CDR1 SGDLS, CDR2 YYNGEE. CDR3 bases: TGTGCCAGCAGCCTAGGCGGACAGGATAATTCACCCCTCCACTTT. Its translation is CASSLGGQDNSPLHF.

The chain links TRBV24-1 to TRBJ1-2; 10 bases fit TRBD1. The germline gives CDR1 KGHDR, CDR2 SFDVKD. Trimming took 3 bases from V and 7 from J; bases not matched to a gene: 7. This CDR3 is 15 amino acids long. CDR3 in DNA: TGTGCCACCAGTGATCCGGGACAGGGGTTAAGTGGCTACACCTTC. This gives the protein CATSDPGQGLSGYTF.

The DNA for the CDR3 is TGTGCCAGCAGCCAGGGGGCGCTGCCATTCACCGGGGAGCTGTTTTTT. It codes for CASSQGALPFTGELFF. The V call is TRBV5-4, the J call TRBJ2-2; the match to TRBD1 covers 8 bases. Germline CDR1 is SGHNT and CDR2 is YYREEE (reference sequence). This CDR3 is 16 amino acids long. V was pared by 4 bases and J by 4 bases, with 9 bases of the junction left unmatched.

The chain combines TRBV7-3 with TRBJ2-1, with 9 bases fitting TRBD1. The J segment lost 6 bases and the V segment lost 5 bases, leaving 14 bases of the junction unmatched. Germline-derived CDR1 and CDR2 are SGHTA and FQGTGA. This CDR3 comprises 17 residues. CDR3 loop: CASSPHSGTGSFNEQFF. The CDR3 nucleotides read TGTGCCAGCAGCCCGCACTCCGGGACAGGGTCGTTCAATGAGCAGTTCTTC.

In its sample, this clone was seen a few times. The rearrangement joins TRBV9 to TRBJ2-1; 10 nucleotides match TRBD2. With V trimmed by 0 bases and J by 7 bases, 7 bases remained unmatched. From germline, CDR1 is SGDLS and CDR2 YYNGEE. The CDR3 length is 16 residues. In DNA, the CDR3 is TGTGCCAGCAGCGTAGTCAGTAGCGGGAGGAAGAATGAGCAGTTCTTC. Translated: CASSVVSSGRKNEQFF. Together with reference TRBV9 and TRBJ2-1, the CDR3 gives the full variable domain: DSGVTQTPKHLITATGQRVTLRCSPRSGDLSVYWYQQSLDQGLQFLIQYYNGEERAKGNILERFSAQQFPDLHSELNLSSLELGDSALYFCASSVVSSGRKNEQFFGPGTRLTVL.

In DNA form, the CDR3 reads TGTGCCAGCAGCCAAGGGACTAGCGGGAATGCCGGGGAGCTGTTTTTT. It is translated as CASSQGTSGNAGELFF. V is TRBV4-2 and J is TRBJ2-2, with 12 positions matching TRBD2. V shed 1 base, J shed 6 bases, and the junction held 3 bases outside the gene matches. The CDR3 runs 16 residues. Germline V gives CDR1 LGHNA, CDR2 YNFKEQ.

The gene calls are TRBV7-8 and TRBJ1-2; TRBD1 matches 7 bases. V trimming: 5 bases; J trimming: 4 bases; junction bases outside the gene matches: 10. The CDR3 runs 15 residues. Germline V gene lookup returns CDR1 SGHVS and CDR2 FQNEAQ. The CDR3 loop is CASSREAGGTYGYTF. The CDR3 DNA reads TGTGCCAGCAGCCGGGAGGCAGGGGGTACCTATGGCTACACCTTC.

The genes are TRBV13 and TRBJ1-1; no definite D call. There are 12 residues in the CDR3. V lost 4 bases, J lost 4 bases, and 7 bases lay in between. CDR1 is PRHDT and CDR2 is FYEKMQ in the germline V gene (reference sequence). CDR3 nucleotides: TGTGCCAGCAGCTCCTTCCCCACTGAAGCTTTCTTT. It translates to CASSSFPTEAFF.

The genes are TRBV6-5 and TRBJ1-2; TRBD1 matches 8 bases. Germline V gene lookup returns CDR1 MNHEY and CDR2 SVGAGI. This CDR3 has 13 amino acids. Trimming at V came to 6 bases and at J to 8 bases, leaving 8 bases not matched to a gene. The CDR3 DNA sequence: TGTGCCAGCAGAAACCAGGGGGCGTTGGGCTACACCTTC. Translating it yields CASRNQGALGYTF.

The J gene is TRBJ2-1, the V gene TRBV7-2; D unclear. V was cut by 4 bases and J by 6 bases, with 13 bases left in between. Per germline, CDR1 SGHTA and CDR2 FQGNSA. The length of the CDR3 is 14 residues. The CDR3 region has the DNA TGTGCCAGCAGCTCCCCGCTGCGGTTCAATGAGCAGTTCTTC. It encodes CASSSPLRFNEQFF.

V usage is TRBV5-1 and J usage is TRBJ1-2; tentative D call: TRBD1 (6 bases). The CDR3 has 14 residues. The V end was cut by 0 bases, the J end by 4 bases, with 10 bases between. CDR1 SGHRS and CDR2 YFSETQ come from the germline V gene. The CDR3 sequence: CASSLVGGRYGYTF. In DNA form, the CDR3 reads TGCGCCAGCAGCTTGGTAGGGGGTCGCTATGGCTACACCTTC.

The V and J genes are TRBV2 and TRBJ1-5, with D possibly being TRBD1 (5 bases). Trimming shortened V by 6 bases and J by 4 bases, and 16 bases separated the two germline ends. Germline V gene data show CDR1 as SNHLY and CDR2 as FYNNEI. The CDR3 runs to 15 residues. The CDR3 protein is CASRIGDRKNQPQHF. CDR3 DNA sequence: TGTGCCAGCAGGATCGGCGACAGAAAAAATCAGCCCCAGCATTTT.

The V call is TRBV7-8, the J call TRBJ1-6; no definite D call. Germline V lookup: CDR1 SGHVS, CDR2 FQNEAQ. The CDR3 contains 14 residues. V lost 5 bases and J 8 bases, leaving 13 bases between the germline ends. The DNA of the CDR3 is TGTGCCAGCAGCCAGACTTTAGCGGATTCACCCCTCCACTTT. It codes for CASSQTLADSPLHF.

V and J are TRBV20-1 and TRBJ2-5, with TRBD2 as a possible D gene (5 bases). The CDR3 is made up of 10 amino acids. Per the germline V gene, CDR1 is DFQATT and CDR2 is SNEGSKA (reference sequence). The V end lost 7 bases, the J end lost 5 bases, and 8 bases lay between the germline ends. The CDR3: CSVGGETQYF. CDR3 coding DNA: TGCAGTGTCGGCGGGGAGACCCAGTACTTC.

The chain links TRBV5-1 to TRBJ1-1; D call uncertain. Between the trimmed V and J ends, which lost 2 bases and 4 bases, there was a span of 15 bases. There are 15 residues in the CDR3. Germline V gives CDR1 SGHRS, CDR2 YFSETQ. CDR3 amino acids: CASSFNLRSVTEAFF. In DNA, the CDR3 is TGCGCCAGCAGCTTTAATTTGAGGTCAGTCACTGAAGCTTTCTTT.

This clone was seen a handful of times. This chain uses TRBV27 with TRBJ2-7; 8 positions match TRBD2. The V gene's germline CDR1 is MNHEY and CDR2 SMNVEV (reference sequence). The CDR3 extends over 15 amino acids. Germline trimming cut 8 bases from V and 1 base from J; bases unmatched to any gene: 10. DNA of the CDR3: TGTGCCAGCGGGACCCGAGCGGGAGCGTCCTACGAGCAGTACTTC. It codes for CASGTRAGASYEQYF.

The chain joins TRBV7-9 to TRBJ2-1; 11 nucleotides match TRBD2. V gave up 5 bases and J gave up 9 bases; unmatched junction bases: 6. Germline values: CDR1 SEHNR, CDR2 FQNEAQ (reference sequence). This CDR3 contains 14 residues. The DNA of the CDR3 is TGTGCCAGCAGCAGACTAGCGGGAAATGGTGAGCAGTTCTTC. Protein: CASSRLAGNGEQFF.

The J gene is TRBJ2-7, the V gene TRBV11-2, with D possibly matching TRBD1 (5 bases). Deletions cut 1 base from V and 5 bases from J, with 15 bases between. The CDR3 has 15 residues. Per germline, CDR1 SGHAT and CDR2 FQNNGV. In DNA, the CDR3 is TGTGCCAGCAGCTTAGGCTCCCAGGGTAATCACGAGCAGTACTTC. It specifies CASSLGSQGNHEQYF. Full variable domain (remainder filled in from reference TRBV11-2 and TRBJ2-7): EAGVAQSPRYKIIEKRQSVAFWCNPISGHATLYWYQQILGQGPKLLIQFQNNGVVDDSQLPKDRFSAERLKGVDSTLKIQPAKLEDSAVYLCASSLGSQGNHEQYFGPGTRLTVT.

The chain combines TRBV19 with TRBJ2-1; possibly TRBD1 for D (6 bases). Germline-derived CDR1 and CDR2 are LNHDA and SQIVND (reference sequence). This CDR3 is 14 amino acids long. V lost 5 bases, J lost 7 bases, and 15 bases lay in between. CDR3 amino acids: CASSPNLQGNEQFF. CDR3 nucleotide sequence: TGTGCCAGTAGTCCGAACCTACAGGGTAATGAGCAGTTCTTC. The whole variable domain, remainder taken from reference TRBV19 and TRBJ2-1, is DGGITQSPKYLFRKEGQNVTLSCEQNLNHDAMYWYRQDPGQGLRLIYYSQIVNDFQKGDIAEGYSVSREKKESFPLTVTSAQKNPTAFYLCASSPNLQGNEQFFGPGTRLTVL.

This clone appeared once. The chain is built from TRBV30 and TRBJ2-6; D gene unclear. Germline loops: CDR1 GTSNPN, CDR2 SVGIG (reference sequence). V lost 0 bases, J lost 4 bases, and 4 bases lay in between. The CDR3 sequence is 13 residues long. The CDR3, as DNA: TGTGCCTGGAGTGTACAGGGGGCCAACGTCCTGACTTTC. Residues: CAWSVQGANVLTF.

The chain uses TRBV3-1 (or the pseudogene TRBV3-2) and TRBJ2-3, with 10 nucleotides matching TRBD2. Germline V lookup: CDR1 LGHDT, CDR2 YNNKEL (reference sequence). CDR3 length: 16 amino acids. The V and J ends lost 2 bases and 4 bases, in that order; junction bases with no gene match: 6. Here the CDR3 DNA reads TGTGCCAGCAGCCAATTCCTAGCGGGAGTGGCAGATACGCAGTATTTT. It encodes CASSQFLAGVADTQYF.